This TCR beta chain appears in the sequencing data of a study of T cells in localized non-small cell lung cancer (dated by TCRdb to between 2020 and 2021). The study in broad terms: The study examined T cell repertoires in 200 to 300 patients with early-stage NSCLC and compared tumors with uninvolved tumor-adjacent lungs. The cohort consisted of a few hundred treatment-naive NSCLC patients whose localized lung tumors had been resected. A mean age of approximately 70 years was recorded for the NSCLC patients, of whom roughly 130 were male and 95 to 110 were female. Here is what the overall study found, with its caveats: Since the design was exploratory, TCR variables were selected using unadjusted p-values with no false-discovery rate correction. A median of around 50 of the top 100 tumor clones were detected in paired uninvolved adjacent lung, and 25 to 35 of these tumor clones were also found among the top 100 clones of the paired uninvolved adjacent lung. Uninvolved tumor-adjacent lung showed the highest T cell clonality, higher than tumor, which suggests more focused antigenic responses in the uninvolved tumor-adjacent lung. Because multi-region sequencing of the tumors was not done, intratumor heterogeneity could not be ruled out. Longer overall survival was associated with higher blood T cell density, whereas shorter survival was associated with higher adjacent-lung clonality.

The germline V gene gives CDR1 as SGHRS and CDR2 as YFSETQ. The junction shows trimming of 4 bases on V and 3 bases on J, plus 11 bases between the germline ends. Including the terminal cysteine and phenylalanine, the CDR3 comprises 13 residues. Just CDR3 DNA is preserved here, 39 bases in frame from base 1. At diagnosis, peripheral blood, uninvolved tumor-adjacent lung and tumor were collected and stored as a combination of fresh-frozen and FFPE material. For TCR repertoire profiling, blood samples were analyzed as peripheral blood mononuclear cells. Concerning this clone: The antigen it binds to is not known. Per-nucleotide qualities are absent, and no much larger clonotype sits a single base away.

TCR beta CDR3 regions were sequenced from DNA using the immunoSEQ Assay. On the authors' methods: T cell density was computed as TCR beta template counts normalized to usable DNA estimated by amplifying housekeeping genes. Using the preseqR package, richness was estimated by extrapolating to 120,000 templates for tissue samples and 400,000 templates for PBMC samples. Clonality was taken to be one minus Pielou's evenness. Differential abundance testing on productive amino-acid clonotypes, with a minimum total count of 5 and an alpha of 0.1, was used to identify tissue-enriched TCRs. The Jaccard Index and the Morisita Overlap Index were used to measure how much the repertoires overlapped between compartments. TCR beta CDR3s were clustered by GLIPH together with public tetramer-defined viral CDR3s, and at least three viral sequences plus V-gene enrichment were required for viral motifs. Here the immuneACCESS table is served through TCRdb, limited to in-frame sequences with V and J called. Missing clones are a known gap in these copies; in checked studies unresolved V genes cover under half, and the rest lacks a known reason. V, J and clone size are those of that table, while D and trimming were read from the DNA. This sample lists tens of thousands of clones; around 85% were detected once. Jointly, the top ten make up 1.3% of the sample.

The receptor chain draws on TRBV5-1 and TRBJ2-7; the D gene is perhaps TRBD2, on 5 matching bases. Sequenced here: peripheral blood, sampled before any cancer treatment. The origin of this receptor is a female donor over 55 with stage I lung adenocarcinoma. The CDR3 protein is CASSPNEGYEQYF. The DNA is TGCGCCAGCAGCCCCAATGAGGGCTACGAGCAGTACTTC.